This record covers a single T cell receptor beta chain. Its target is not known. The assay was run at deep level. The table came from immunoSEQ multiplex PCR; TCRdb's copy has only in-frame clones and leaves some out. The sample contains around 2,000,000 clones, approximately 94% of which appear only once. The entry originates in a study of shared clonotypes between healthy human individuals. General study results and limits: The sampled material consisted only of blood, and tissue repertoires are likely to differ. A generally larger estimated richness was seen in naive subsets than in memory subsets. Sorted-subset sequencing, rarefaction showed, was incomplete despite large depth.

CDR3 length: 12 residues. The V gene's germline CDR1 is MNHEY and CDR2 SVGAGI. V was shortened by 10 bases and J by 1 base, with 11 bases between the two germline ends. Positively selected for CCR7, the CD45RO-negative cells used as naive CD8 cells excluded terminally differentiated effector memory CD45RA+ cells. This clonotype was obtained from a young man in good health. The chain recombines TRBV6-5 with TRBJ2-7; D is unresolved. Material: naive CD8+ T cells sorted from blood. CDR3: CATSESSYEQYF. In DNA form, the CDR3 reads TGTGCCACATCGGAGTCGTCCTACGAGCAGTACTTC.